One sample yielded the 28 T cell receptor beta chains listed below, sequenced in a study of blood T cells in healthy people across ages. A second PCR of about 7 to 12 cycles used a sample-barcoded 5' primer and a J-beta primer mix. TCRdb itself ran the 5' RACE reads through MiXCR, one entry per CDR3 protein. The sample has hundreds of thousands of distinct CDR3 sequences, roughly a quarter seen once. In addition, the sample was reused for a study of T cells of mothers and their children.

The sequenced sample consisted of blood. The source of these receptors is a boy aged 2 to 10 in good health.

This clonotype was observed a handful of times. The rearrangement uses TRBV12-3 or TRBV12-4 and TRBJ2-7; possibly TRBD1 for D (5 bases). This CDR3 spans 12 amino acids. V was pared by 5 bases and J by 8 bases, with 13 bases between. CDR3 coding DNA: TGTGCCAGCAGTCAGGGTCTAGGGAAGCAGTACTTC. It codes for CASSQGLGKQYF.

The chain employs TRBV7-8 and TRBJ2-5, with D possibly being TRBD2 (5 bases). The closer fit of TRBJ2-7 to the DNA end suggests the J call may be wrong. This CDR3 has 16 amino acids. In germline, CDR1 is SGHVS, CDR2 FQNEAQ. DNA of the CDR3: TGTGCCAGCAGCTTAGTCCTTACGACGGGGTCCTACGAGCAGTACTTC. Protein: CASSLVLTTGSYEQYF.

The chain has TRBV7-9 and TRBJ1-2; the D gene is possibly TRBD1 (5 bases). This CDR3 is 16 amino acids long. The germline V gene encodes CDR1 SEHNR and CDR2 FQNEAQ (reference sequence). Between the trimmed V and J ends, which lost 2 bases and 0 bases, there was a span of 13 bases. The CDR3 bases are TGTGCCAGCAGCTTAAACATGTGGACACCTAACTATGGCTACACCTTC. It is translated as CASSLNMWTPNYGYTF.

The CDR3 loop reads CASSWWRENTEAFF. CDR3 DNA: TGCGCCAGCAGCTGGTGGCGCGAGAACACTGAAGCTTTCTTT. V and J are TRBV5-1 and TRBJ1-1; no clear D. Trimming cost V 3 bases and J 1 base, with 10 bases left between them. There are 14 residues in the CDR3. Germline values: CDR1 SGHRS, CDR2 YFSETQ.

In its sample, this clonotype was seen a few times. CDR3 protein: CASSQVGSRDSPLHF. CDR3 coding DNA: TGTGCCAGCAGCCAAGTTGGAAGTAGGGATTCACCCCTCCACTTT. The gene calls are TRBV3-1 and TRBJ1-6, with unresolved D. The CDR3 runs to 15 residues. V shed 1 base and J shed 8 bases, with 12 bases lying between them. Germline CDR1 reads LGHDT; CDR2 reads YNNKEL (reference sequence).

The chain recombines TRBV3-1 with TRBJ1-4; no clear D gene. V gave up 1 base and J gave up 0 bases, with 6 bases separating them. This CDR3 has 15 amino acids. The germline V gene encodes CDR1 LGHDT and CDR2 YNNKEL (reference sequence). The CDR3 nucleotides read TGTGCCAGCAGCCAAGGCTACTCAACTAATGAAAAACTGTTTTTT. It yields the protein CASSQGYSTNEKLFF. Looking up the rest from reference TRBV3-1 and TRBJ1-4 gives the full variable domain: DTAVSQTPKYLVTQMGNDKSIKCEQNLGHDTMYWYKQDSKKFLKIMFSYNNKELIINETVPNRFSPKSPDKAHLNLHINSLELGDSAVYFCASSQGYSTNEKLFFGSGTQLSVL.

In this sample, this clonotype turned up a few times. The chain has TRBV19 and TRBJ2-7; TRBD2 is a possible D gene (5 bases). CDR1 is LNHDA, CDR2 SQIVND, per germline (reference sequence). The CDR3 consists of 14 residues. Trimming cost V 7 bases and J 7 bases, with 20 bases left between them. CDR3 protein: CASTQNTAPGEQYF. As DNA, the CDR3 is TGTGCCAGTACCCAGAACACGGCCCCGGGGGAGCAGTACTTC.

This clonotype was observed a single time. The DNA for the CDR3 is TGCAGTGCTAGACTAGCGGGAGGGCCCCATGGGCAGTTCTTC. The encoded protein is CSARLAGGPHGQFF. The V and J genes are TRBV20-1 and TRBJ2-1; 12 nucleotides line up with TRBD2. This CDR3 comprises 14 residues. Germline CDR1 reads DFQATT; CDR2 reads SNEGSKA (reference sequence). The junction had 8 bases not matched to a gene; V was cut back by 2 bases and J by 12 bases.

This clonotype was counted a few times. V is TRBV7-8 and J is TRBJ1-4; D is unclear. Germline loops: CDR1 SGHVS, CDR2 FQNEAQ. Trimming took 3 bases from V and 9 from J, leaving 11 bases between them. The CDR3 is 13 residues long. The CDR3: CASSFPTRQKLFF. DNA of the CDR3: TGTGCCAGCAGCTTCCCGACTCGGCAAAAACTGTTTTTT.

The table lists this clonotype with a few counts. The chain is built from TRBV20-1 and TRBJ2-2; 8 positions agree with TRBD2. The J segment lost 4 bases and the V segment lost 0 bases, leaving 7 bases of the junction unmatched. The CDR3 is made up of 16 amino acids. Germline values: CDR1 DFQATT, CDR2 SNEGSKA (reference sequence). The CDR3 DNA follows: TGCAGTGCTAGAGAAGCAGTAGCGGGACTCACCGGGGAGCTGTTTTTT. Its translation is CSAREAVAGLTGELFF.

There are a few counts of this clonotype. J is TRBJ2-1 and V is TRBV27, with TRBD1 identical over 8 bases. The J call is doubtful: the DNA matches TRBJ2-7 better. Looked up from germline, CDR1 is MNHEY and CDR2 is SMNVEV (reference sequence). CDR3 size: 12 residues. The CDR3 DNA reads as TGTGCCAGCTGGACAGGGTCCTACGAGCAGTACTTC. This codes for CASWTGSYEQYF.

The gene calls are TRBV12-3 or TRBV12-4 and TRBJ1-1; D is uncertain. The CDR3 spans 14 residues. V was shortened by 0 bases and J by 3 bases, with 8 bases between the two germline ends. CDR3 protein: CASSLAARDTEAFF. The DNA for the CDR3 is TGTGCCAGCAGTTTAGCCGCCCGGGACACTGAAGCTTTCTTT.

This clonotype was detected a few times. The rearrangement joins TRBV2 to TRBJ1-4, with 9 bases that match TRBD1. There are 14 residues in the CDR3. From germline, CDR1 is SNHLY and CDR2 FYNNEI. V lost 6 bases to trimming and J lost 7 bases; unmatched junction nucleotides: 6. CDR3: CASRSGTGSEKLFF. Written as DNA, the CDR3 is TGTGCCAGCAGGTCCGGGACAGGGAGTGAAAAACTGTTTTTT.

This clonotype was counted ten times or more. An end of the junction differs from the germline gene, which may be a read error. This chain uses TRBV12-3 or TRBV12-4 with TRBJ2-3; 7 bases fit TRBD2. This CDR3 is built from 13 residues. CDR3 sequence reads: CASSLGREDTQYF. CDR3 in DNA: TGCGCCAGCAGCTTGGGGCGGGAGGATACGCAGTATTTT.

The chain links TRBV15 to TRBJ2-1; 10 bases map to TRBD2. Trimming took 0 bases from V and 4 from J; bases not matched to a gene: 6. The CDR3 totals 17 residues. Germline V gives CDR1 LNHNV, CDR2 YYDKDF (reference sequence). The CDR3 reads CATSRETRLAGYNEQFF. CDR3 nucleotides: TGTGCCACCAGCAGAGAGACCAGACTAGCGGGTTACAATGAGCAGTTCTTC.

In the case of this clonotype: One end of the junction varies from germline; a read error may be responsible. The rearrangement links TRBV5-6 to TRBJ2-1; D unresolved. The J call is doubtful: the DNA matches TRBJ2-5 better. Germline V gives CDR1 SGHDT, CDR2 YYEEEE. The length of the CDR3 is 16 residues. CDR3 sequence reads: CASSILDAGAQDTQYF. The CDR3 DNA reads TGTGCCAGCAGCATCCTGGACGCCGGAGCTCAAGACACCCAGTACTTC.

This chain links TRBV6-2 or TRBV6-3 with TRBJ2-7; TRBD1 aligns across 11 bases. The J call could be wrong; TRBJ2-5 is a better fit for the DNA end. CDR1 is MNHEY, CDR2 SVGEGT, per germline. CDR3 length: 14 residues. The CDR3 DNA reads TGTGCCAGCAGGGACAGGGGGCCAGTAGAGACCCAGTACTTC. Its protein product is CASRDRGPVETQYF.

This clonotype has only one observation. This sequence joins TRBV11-2 and TRBJ2-5; the match to TRBD2 covers 11 bases. J gave up 2 bases and V 4 bases, and 3 bases lay outside the gene matches. Germline values: CDR1 SGHAT, CDR2 FQNNGV. The CDR3 loop spans 15 amino acids. The CDR3 loop reads CASSSRLAGQETQYF. CDR3 bases: TGTGCCAGCAGCTCCAGACTAGCGGGACAAGAGACCCAGTACTTC.

V and J are TRBV11-2 and TRBJ1-2; D might be TRBD1 (6 bases). The CDR3 contains 15 residues. Germline loops: CDR1 SGHAT, CDR2 FQNNGV. Deletions cut 5 bases from V and 4 bases from J, with 17 bases between. This CDR3 reads CASSPNRGGTYGYTF. CDR3 DNA sequence: TGTGCCAGCAGCCCCAACCGGGGGGGCACCTATGGCTACACCTTC.

This clonotype has more than one count but fewer than ten. The chain recombines TRBV12-3 or TRBV12-4 with TRBJ2-7; TRBD1 is a possible D gene (6 bases). Trimming took off 4 bases at V and 1 base at J, with 14 bases between the two ends. The CDR3 extends over 15 amino acids. The CDR3 loop reads CASSSTGTLSYEQYF. The CDR3, as DNA: TGTGCCAGCAGTTCAACAGGGACCTTATCCTACGAGCAGTACTTC.

The chain couples TRBV30 to TRBJ1-2; 7 positions agree with TRBD1. CDR3 length: 13 residues. From germline, CDR1 is GTSNPN and CDR2 SVGIG (reference sequence). Trimming at V came to 8 bases and at J to 5 bases, leaving 11 bases not matched to a gene. CDR3 region: CAGNRGPGYGYTF. CDR3 nucleotides: TGTGCCGGGAACAGGGGCCCGGGGTATGGCTACACCTTC. Looking up the rest from reference TRBV30 and TRBJ1-2 gives the full variable domain: SQTIHQWPATLVQPVGSPLSLECTVEGTSNPNLYWYRQAAGRGLQLLFYSVGIGQISSEVPQNLSASRPQDRQFILSSKKLLLSDSGFYLCAGNRGPGYGYTFGSGTRLTVV.

The V gene is TRBV29-1, the J gene TRBJ2-3; 7 nucleotides align to TRBD2. Looked up from germline, CDR1 is SQVTM and CDR2 is ANQGSEA. This CDR3 comprises 13 residues. V shed 6 bases and J 0 bases; nucleotides not matched to a gene: 3. The DNA of the CDR3 is TGCAGCGTCCTAGCGGAAAGCACAGATACGCAGTATTTT. Translation gives CSVLAESTDTQYF.

The chain uses TRBV29-1 and TRBJ1-1, with D maybe TRBD1 (5 bases). V was cut by 3 bases and J by 7 bases, with 9 bases left in between. Germline values: CDR1 SQVTM, CDR2 ANQGSEA. This CDR3 region has 11 residues. Written as DNA, the CDR3 is TGCAGCGTTGACAGGGCAAATGAAGCTTTCTTT. This gives the protein CSVDRANEAFF.

The chain has TRBV20-1 and TRBJ2-5; unclear D gene. The DNA end lines up better with TRBJ2-1; the J call may be wrong. CDR1 DFQATT and CDR2 SNEGSKA come from the germline V gene (reference sequence). The CDR3 has 13 residues. CDR3 sequence reads: CSLSPVGFYEQFF. The CDR3 nucleotides read TGCAGCCTTAGCCCAGTAGGGTTCTATGAGCAGTTCTTC.

This clonotype occurred a few times. V is TRBV20-1 and J is TRBJ2-5; the D call may be TRBD1 or TRBD2 (6 bases each). This CDR3 spans 13 amino acids. V lost 6 bases and J lost 0, with 11 bases in between. Germline lookup yields CDR1 DFQATT and CDR2 SNEGSKA (reference sequence). Here the CDR3 reads CSAGGQYQETQYF. The CDR3 DNA follows: TGCAGTGCAGGGGGGCAGTACCAAGAGACCCAGTACTTC.

This clonotype was recorded a few times. V gene TRBV5-1 combines with J gene TRBJ2-3; maybe TRBD1 (5 bases). The CDR3 is 14 amino acids. Germline loops: CDR1 SGHRS, CDR2 YFSETQ. V was shortened by 0 bases and J by 5 bases, with 10 bases between the two germline ends. CDR3 amino acids: CASSLAQGKDTQYF. CDR3 bases: TGCGCCAGCAGCTTGGCCCAGGGAAAAGATACGCAGTATTTT.

This clonotype has a handful of counts. The rearrangement joins TRBV3-1 to TRBJ1-2, with D perhaps TRBD1 (6 bases). Germline V gives CDR1 LGHDT, CDR2 YNNKEL (reference sequence). The CDR3 consists of 15 residues. V was clipped by 0 bases and J by 4 bases, with 12 bases between them. CDR3 loop: CASSQDQGRGYGYTF. The CDR3 region has the DNA TGTGCCAGCAGCCAAGATCAGGGCAGGGGCTATGGCTACACCTTC.

CDR3 in DNA: TGTGCCACCAGTGACTCGGACGGCGACGAGCAGTACTTC. Encoded protein: CATSDSDGDEQYF. This chain joins TRBV24-1 and TRBJ2-7; no reliable D call. V was cut by 4 bases and J by 5 bases, with 11 bases left in between. This CDR3 region has 13 residues. From germline, CDR1 is KGHDR and CDR2 SFDVKD.